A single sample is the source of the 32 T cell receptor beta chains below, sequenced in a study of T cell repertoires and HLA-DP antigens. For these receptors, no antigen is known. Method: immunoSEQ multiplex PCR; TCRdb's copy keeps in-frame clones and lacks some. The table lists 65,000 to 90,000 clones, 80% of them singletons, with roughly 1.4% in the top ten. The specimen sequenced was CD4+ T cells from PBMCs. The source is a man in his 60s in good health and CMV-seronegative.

In nucleotides, the CDR3 is TGTGCCAGCAGCTTAGGACTAGCGGGAGCCTACAATGAGCAGTTCTTC. Translation gives CASSLGLAGAYNEQFF. The chain links TRBV5-4 to TRBJ2-1, with 13 positions matching TRBD2. The CDR3 is 16 residues long. J lost 2 bases, V lost 2 bases, and 1 base had no gene match. CDR1 SGHNT and CDR2 YYREEE come from the germline V gene (reference sequence).

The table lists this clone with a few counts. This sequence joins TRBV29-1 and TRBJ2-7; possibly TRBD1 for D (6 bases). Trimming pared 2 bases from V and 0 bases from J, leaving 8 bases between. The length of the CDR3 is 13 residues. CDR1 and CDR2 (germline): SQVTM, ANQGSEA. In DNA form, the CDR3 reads TGCAGCGTTGAAAACAGGGCCTCCTACGAGCAGTACTTC. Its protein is CSVENRASYEQYF.

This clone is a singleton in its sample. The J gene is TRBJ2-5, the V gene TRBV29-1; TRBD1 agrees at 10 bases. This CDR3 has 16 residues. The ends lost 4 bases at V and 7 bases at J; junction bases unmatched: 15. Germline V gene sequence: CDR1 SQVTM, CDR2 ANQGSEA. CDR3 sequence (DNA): TGCAGCGTTGGCAATGGCGGTGCGGGGACAGGGGCGACCCAGTACTTC. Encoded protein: CSVGNGGAGTGATQYF.

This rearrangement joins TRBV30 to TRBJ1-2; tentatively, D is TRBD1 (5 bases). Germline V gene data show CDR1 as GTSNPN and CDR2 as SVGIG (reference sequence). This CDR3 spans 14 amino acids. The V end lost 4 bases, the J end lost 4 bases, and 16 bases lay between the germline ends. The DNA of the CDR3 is TGTGCCTGGAAGGGTCAGGGACCGGTCTATGGCTACACCTTC. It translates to CAWKGQGPVYGYTF.

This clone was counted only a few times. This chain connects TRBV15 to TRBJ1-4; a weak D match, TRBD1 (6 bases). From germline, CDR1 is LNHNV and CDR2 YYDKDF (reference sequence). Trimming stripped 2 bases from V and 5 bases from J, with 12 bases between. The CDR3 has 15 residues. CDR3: CATSRRQVENEKLFF. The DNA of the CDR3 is TGTGCCACCAGCAGAAGACAGGTAGAAAATGAAAAACTGTTTTTT.

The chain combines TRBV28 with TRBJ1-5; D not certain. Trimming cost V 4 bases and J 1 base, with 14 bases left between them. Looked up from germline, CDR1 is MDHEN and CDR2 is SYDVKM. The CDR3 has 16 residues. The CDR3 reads CASSSTAWGSNQPQHF. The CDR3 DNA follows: TGTGCCAGCAGTTCCACCGCATGGGGAAGCAATCAGCCCCAGCATTTT.

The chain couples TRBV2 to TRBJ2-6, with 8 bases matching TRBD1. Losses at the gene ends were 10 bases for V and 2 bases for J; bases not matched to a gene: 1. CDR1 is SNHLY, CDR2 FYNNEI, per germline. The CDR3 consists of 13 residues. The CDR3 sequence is CATDRAGANVLTF. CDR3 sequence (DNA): TGTGCCACGGACAGGGCTGGGGCCAACGTCCTGACTTTC.

The CDR3, as DNA: TGCGCCAGCAGTTATGGAGTGGGACTAGCGGGAGGATCCTACAATGAGCAGTTCTTC. It is translated as CASSYGVGLAGGSYNEQFF. The V and J genes are TRBV10-2 and TRBJ2-1; 15 positions agree with TRBD2. CDR1 is WSHSY and CDR2 is SAAADI in the germline V gene. The CDR3 has 19 residues. V gave up 5 bases and J gave up 1 base; unmatched junction bases: 9.

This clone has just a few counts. The CDR3 DNA sequence: TGTGCCAGCAGCGTAGGGGTTATGCAGCCCCAGCATTTT. This encodes CASSVGVMQPQHF. The V call is TRBV9, the J call TRBJ1-5; D unresolved. Germline CDR1 is SGDLS and CDR2 is YYNGEE. This CDR3 spans 13 amino acids. V lost 0 bases, J lost 7 bases, and 8 bases lay in between.

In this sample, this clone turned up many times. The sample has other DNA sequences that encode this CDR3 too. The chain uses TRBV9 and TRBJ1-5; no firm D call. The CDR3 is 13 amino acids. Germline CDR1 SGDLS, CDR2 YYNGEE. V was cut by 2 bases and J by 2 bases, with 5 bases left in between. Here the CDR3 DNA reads TGTGCCAGCAGCGTTTGGGGCAATCAGCCCCAGCATTTT. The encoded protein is CASSVWGNQPQHF.

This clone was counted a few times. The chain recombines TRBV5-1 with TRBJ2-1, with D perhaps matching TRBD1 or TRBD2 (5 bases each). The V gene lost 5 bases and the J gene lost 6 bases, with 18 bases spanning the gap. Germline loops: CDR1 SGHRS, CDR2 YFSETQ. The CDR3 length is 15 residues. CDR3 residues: CASRNRDLQSNEQFF. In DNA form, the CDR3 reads TGCGCCAGCAGAAACCGGGACCTCCAAAGCAATGAGCAGTTCTTC.

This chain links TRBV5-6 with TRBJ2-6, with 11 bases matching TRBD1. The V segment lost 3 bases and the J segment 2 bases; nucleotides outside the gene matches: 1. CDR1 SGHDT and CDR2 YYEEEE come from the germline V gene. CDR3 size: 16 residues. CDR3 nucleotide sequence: TGTGCCAGCAGCTGGGGACAGGGGGCTGGGGCCAACGTCCTGACTTTC. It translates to CASSWGQGAGANVLTF.

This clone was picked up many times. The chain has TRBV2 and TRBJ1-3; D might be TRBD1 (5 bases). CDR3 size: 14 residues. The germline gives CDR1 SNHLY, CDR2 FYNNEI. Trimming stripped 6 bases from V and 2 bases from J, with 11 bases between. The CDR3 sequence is CASREGQTGNTIYF. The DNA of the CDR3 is TGTGCCAGCAGGGAGGGGCAGACTGGAAACACCATATATTTT.

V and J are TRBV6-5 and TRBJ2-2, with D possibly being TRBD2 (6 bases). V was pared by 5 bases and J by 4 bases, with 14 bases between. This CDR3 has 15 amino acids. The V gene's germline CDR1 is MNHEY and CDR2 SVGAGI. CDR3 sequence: CASSPRDLRTGELFF. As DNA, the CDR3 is TGTGCCAGCAGTCCCCGGGACTTACGCACCGGGGAGCTGTTTTTT.

The CDR3 is CASSGKTGQETQYF. As DNA, the CDR3 is TGTGCCAGCAGCGGGAAGACAGGCCAAGAGACCCAGTACTTC. The chain carries TRBV5-4 and TRBJ2-5, with D tentatively TRBD1 (6 bases). In germline, CDR1 is SGHNT, CDR2 YYREEE (reference sequence). V was pared by 4 bases and J by 1 base, with 11 bases between. This CDR3 is built from 14 residues. Using reference TRBV5-4 and TRBJ2-5 for the parts outside the CDR3, the full variable domain is ETGVTQSPTHLIKTRGQQVTLRCSSQSGHNTVSWYQQALGQGPQFIFQYYREEENGRGNFPPRFSGLQFPNYSSELNVNALELDDSALYLCASSGKTGQETQYFGPGTRLLVL.

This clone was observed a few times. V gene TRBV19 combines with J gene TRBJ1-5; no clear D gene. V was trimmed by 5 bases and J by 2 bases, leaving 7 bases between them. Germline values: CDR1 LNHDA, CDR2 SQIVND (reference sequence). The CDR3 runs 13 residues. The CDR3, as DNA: TGTGCCAGTAGTCGGTCCGGCAATCAGCCCCAGCATTTT. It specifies CASSRSGNQPQHF.

The CDR3 DNA reads as TGTGCAAGTCGCTTAGGTCACGGGGGGGCCTCCAATGAGCAGTTCTTC. As protein: CASRLGHGGASNEQFF. The rearrangement links TRBV12-2 to TRBJ2-1; the table's D call, TRBD2, has no DNA check behind it. TRBV12-2 is a listed pseudogene. The CDR3 runs 16 residues.

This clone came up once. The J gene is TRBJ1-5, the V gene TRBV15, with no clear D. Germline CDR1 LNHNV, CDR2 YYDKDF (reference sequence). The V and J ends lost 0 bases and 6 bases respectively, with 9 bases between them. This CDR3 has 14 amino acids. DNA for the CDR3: TGTGCCACCAGCAGAGATCTTGGAGGTCAGCCCCAGCATTTT. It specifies CATSRDLGGQPQHF. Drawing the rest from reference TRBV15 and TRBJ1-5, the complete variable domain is DAMVIQNPRYQVTQFGKPVTLSCSQTLNHNVMYWYQQKSSQAPKLLFHYYDKDFNNEADTPDNFQSRRPNTSFCFLDIRSPGLGDTAMYLCATSRDLGGQPQHFGDGTRLSIL.

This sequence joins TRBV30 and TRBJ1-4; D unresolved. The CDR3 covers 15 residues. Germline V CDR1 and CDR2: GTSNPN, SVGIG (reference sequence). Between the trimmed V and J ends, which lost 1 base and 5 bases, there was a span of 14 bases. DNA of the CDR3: TGTGCCTGGAGTGCCTTCGCCTCGAGGAATGAAAAACTGTTTTTT. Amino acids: CAWSAFASRNEKLFF.

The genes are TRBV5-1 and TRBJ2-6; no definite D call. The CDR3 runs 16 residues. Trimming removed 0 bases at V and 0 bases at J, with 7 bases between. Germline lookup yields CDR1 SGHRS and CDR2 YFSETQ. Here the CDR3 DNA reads TGCGCCAGCAGCTTGGGGCGGAGCTCTGGGGCCAACGTCCTGACTTTC. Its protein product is CASSLGRSSGANVLTF.

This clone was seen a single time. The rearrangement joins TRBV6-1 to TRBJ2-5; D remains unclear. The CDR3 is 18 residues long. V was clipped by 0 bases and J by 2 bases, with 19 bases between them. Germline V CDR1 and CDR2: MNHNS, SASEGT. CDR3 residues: CASSEAWLVRTGQETQYF. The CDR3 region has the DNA TGTGCCAGCAGTGAAGCGTGGCTAGTGAGGACCGGACAAGAGACCCAGTACTTC.

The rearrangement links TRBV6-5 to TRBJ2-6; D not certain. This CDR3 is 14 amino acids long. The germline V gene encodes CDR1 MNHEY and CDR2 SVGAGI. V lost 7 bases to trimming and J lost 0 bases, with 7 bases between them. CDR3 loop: CASMEPSGANVLTF. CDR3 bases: TGTGCCAGCATGGAACCCTCTGGGGCCAACGTCCTGACTTTC.

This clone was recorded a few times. The CDR3 nucleotides are TGTGCCAGCAGTTTGCGGACCGGGGACGAGCAGTACTTC. This encodes CASSLRTGDEQYF. The chain joins TRBV6-5 to TRBJ2-7; maybe TRBD2 (5 bases). V lost 4 bases to trimming and J lost 5 bases, with 12 bases between them. Germline V lookup: CDR1 MNHEY, CDR2 SVGAGI. CDR3 length: 13 amino acids.

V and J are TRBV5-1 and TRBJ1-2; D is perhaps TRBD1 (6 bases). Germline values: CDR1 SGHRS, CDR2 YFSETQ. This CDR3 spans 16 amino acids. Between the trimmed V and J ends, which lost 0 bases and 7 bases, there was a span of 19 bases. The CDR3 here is CASSLAPGGPEGGYTF. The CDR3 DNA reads TGCGCCAGCAGCTTGGCGCCCGGGGGGCCTGAGGGTGGCTACACCTTC.

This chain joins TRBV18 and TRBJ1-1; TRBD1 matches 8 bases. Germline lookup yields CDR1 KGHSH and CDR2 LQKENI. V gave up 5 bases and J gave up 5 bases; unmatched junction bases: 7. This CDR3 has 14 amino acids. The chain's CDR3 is CASSSSQGGTEAFF. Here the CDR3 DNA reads TGTGCCAGCTCATCTTCACAGGGGGGGACTGAAGCTTTCTTT.

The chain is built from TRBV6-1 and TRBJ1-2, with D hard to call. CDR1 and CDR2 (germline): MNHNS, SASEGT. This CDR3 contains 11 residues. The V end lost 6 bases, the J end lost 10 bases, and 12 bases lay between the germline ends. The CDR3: CASRRGYDYTF. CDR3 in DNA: TGTGCCAGCAGACGCGGATACGACTACACCTTC.

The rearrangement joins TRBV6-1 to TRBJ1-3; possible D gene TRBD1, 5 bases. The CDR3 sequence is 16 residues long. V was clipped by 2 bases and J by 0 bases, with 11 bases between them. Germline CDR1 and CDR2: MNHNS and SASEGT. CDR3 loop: CASSEFGAYSGNTIYF. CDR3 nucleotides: TGTGCCAGCAGTGAATTTGGGGCCTACTCTGGAAACACCATATATTTT.

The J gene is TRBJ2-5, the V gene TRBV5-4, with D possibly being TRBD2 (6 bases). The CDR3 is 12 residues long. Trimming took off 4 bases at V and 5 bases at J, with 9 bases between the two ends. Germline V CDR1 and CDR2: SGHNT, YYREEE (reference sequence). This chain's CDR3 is CASSPGRETQYF. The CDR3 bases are TGTGCCAGCAGCCCGGGGAGGGAGACCCAGTACTTC.

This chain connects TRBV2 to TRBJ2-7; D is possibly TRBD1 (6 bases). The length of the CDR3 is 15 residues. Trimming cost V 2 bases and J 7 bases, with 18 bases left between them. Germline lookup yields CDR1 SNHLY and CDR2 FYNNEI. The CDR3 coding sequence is TGTGCCAGCAGTGAAAAAAACAGGGAGTTCGGAGAGCAGTACTTC. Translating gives CASSEKNREFGEQYF.

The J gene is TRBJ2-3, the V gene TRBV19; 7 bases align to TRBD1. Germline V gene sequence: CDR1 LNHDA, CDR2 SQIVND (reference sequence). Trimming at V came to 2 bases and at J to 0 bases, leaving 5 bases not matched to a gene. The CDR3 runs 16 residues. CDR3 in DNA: TGTGCCAGTAGTATAATTCCGGGACAGAGCACAGATACGCAGTATTTT. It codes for CASSIIPGQSTDTQYF.

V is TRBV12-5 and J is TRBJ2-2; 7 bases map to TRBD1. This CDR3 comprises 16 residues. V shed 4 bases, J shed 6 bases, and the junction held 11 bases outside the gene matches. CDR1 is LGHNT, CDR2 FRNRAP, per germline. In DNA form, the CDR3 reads TGTGCTAGTGGTTCACTTCCGACAGGGCGTTCCGGGGAGCTGTTTTTT. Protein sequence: CASGSLPTGRSGELFF.

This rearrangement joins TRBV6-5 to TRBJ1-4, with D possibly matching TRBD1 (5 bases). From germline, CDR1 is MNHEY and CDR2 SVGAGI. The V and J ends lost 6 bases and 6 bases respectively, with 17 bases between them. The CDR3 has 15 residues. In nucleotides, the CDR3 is TGTGCCAGCAGACCTCTAGGGGTTCGAGATGAAAAACTGTTTTTT. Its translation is CASRPLGVRDEKLFF.